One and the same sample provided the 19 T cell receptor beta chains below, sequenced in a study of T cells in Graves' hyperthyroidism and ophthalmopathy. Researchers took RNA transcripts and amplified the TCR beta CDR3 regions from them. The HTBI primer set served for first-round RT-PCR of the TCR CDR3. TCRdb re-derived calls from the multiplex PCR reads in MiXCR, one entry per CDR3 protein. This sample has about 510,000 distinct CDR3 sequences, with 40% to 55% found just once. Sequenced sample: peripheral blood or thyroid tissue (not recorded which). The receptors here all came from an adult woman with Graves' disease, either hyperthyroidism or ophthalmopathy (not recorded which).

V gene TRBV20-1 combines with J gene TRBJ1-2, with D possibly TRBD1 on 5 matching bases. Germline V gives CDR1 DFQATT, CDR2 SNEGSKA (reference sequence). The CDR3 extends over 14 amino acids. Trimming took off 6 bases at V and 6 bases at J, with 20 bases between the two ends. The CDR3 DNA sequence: TGCAGTGCCCAAGACACTTCCGGGGACGATGGCTACACCTTC. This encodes CSAQDTSGDDGYTF.

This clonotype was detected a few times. In DNA, the CDR3 is TGTGCCAGCAGTTTGTATCAGGGTCTCGACGAGCAGTACTTC. Residues: CASSLYQGLDEQYF. This chain uses TRBV27 with TRBJ2-7; tentatively, D is TRBD1 (5 bases). Germline V gene sequence: CDR1 MNHEY, CDR2 SMNVEV (reference sequence). CDR3 length: 14 amino acids. Trimming left V 3 bases short and J 5 bases short, with 14 bases between.

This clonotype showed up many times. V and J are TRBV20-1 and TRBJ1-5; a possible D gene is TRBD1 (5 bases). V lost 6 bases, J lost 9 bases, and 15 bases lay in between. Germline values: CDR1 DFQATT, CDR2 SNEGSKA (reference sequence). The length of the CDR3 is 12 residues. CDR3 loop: CSARPGTLPQHF. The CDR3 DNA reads TGCAGTGCAAGACCTGGGACTTTGCCCCAGCATTTT.

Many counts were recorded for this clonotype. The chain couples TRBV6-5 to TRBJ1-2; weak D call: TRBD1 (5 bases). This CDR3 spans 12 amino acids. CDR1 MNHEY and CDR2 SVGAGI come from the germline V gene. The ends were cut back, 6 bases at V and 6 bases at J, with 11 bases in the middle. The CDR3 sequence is CASSGGGNGYTF. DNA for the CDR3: TGTGCCAGCAGCGGGGGGGGGAATGGCTACACCTTC.

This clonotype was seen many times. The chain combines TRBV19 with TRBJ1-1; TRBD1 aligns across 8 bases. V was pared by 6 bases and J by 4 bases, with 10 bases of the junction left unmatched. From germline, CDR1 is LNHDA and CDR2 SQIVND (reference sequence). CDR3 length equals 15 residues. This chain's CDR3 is CASSRSGQGGTEAFF. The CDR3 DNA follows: TGTGCCAGTAGCCGATCAGGACAGGGAGGCACTGAAGCTTTCTTT.

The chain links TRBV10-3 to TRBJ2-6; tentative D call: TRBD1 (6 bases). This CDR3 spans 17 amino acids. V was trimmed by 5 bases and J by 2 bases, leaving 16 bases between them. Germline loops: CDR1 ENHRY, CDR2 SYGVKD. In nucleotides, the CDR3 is TGTGCCATCAGTCAGTACCAGGGGAACACTGGGGCCAACGTCCTGACTTTC. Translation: CAISQYQGNTGANVLTF.

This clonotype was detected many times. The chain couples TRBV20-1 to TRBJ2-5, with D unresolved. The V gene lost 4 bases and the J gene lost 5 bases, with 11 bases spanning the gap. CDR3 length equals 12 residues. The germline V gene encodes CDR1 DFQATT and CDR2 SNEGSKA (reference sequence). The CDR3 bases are TGCAGTGCTATCGGGTTGGGGGAGACCCAGTACTTC. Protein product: CSAIGLGETQYF.

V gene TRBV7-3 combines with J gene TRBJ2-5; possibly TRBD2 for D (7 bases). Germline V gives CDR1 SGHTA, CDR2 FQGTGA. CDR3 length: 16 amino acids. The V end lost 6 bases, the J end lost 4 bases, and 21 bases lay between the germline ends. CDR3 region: CASSARGGWGPETQYF. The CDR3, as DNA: TGTGCCAGCAGTGCAAGGGGAGGGTGGGGGCCAGAGACCCAGTACTTC.

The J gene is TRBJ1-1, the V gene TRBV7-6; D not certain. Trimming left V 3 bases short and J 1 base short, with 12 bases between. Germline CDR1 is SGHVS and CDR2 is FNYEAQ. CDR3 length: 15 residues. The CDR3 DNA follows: TGTGCCAGCAGCTTCGCCCGGACCCAGAACACTGAAGCTTTCTTT. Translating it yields CASSFARTQNTEAFF. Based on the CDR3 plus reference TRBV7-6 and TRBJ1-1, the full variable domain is GAGVSQSPRYKVTKRGQDVALRCDPISGHVSLYWYRQALGQGPEFLTYFNYEAQQDKSGLPNDRFSAERPEGSISTLTIQRTEQRDSAMYRCASSFARTQNTEAFFGQGTRLTVV.

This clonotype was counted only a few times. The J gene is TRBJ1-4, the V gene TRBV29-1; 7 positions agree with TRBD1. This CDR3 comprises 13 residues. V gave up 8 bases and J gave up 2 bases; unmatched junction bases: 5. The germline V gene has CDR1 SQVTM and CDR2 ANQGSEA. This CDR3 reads CSIARGTNEKLFF. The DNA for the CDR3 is TGCAGCATAGCCAGGGGGACTAATGAAAAACTGTTTTTT.

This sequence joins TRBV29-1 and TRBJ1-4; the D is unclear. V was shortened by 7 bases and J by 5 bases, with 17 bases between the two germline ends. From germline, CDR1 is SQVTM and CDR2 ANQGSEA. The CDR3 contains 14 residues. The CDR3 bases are TGCAGCGGCTTACACCTTGGGAGGAATGAAAAACTGTTTTTT. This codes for CSGLHLGRNEKLFF. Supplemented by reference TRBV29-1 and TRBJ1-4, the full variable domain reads SAVISQKPSRDICQRGTSLTIQCQVDSQVTMMFWYRQQPGQSLTLIATANQGSEATYESGFVIDKFPISRPNLTFSTLTVSNMSPEDSSIYLCSGLHLGRNEKLFFGSGTQLSVL.

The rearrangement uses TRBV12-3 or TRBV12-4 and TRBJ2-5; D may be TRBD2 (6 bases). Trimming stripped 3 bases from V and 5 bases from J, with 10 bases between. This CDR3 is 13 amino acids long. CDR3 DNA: TGTGCCAGCAGTTTTGGGCTAGCGGAGACCCAGTACTTC. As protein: CASSFGLAETQYF.

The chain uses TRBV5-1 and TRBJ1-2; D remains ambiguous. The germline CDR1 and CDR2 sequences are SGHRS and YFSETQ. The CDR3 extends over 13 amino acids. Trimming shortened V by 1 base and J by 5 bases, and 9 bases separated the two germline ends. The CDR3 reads CASSLSRDYGYTF. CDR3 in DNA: TGCGCCAGCAGCTTGTCACGGGATTATGGCTACACCTTC.

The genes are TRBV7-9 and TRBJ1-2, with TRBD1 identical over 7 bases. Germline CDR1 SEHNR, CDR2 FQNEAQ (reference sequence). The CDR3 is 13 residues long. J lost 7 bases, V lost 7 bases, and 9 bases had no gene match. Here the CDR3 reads CASIARGTAGYTF. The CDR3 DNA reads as TGTGCCAGCATAGCCAGGGGGACAGCTGGCTACACCTTC.

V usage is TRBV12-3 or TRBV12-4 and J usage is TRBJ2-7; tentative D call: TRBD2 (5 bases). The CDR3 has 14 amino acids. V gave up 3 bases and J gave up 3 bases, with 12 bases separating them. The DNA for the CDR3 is TGTGCCAGCAGTTTCCCTAGCAGGAACTACGAGCAGTACTTC. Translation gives CASSFPSRNYEQYF.

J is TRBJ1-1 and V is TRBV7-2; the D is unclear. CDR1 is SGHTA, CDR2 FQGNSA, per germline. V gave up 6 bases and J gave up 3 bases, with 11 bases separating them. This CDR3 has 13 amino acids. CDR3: CASREGADTEAFF. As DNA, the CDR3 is TGTGCCAGCAGAGAAGGCGCTGACACTGAAGCTTTCTTT.

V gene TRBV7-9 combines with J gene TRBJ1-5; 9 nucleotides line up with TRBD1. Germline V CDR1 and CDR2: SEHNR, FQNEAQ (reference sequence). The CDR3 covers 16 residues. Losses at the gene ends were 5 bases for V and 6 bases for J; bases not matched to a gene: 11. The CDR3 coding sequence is TGTGCCAGCAGCAACCCGGGGACAGGGCTACTTCAGCCCCAGCATTTT. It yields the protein CASSNPGTGLLQPQHF.

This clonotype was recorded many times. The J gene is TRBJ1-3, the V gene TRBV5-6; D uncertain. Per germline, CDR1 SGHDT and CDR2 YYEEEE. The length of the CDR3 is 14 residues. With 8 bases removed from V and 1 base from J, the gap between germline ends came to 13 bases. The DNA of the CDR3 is TGTGCCAGTTCCCCGGCGGTATCTGGAAACACCATATATTTT. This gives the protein CASSPAVSGNTIYF. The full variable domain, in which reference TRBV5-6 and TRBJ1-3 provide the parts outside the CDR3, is DAGVTQSPTHLIKTRGQQVTLRCSPKSGHDTVSWYQQALGQGPQFIFQYYEEEERQRGNFPDRFSGHQFPNYSSELNVNALLLGDSALYLCASSPAVSGNTIYFGEGSWLTVV.

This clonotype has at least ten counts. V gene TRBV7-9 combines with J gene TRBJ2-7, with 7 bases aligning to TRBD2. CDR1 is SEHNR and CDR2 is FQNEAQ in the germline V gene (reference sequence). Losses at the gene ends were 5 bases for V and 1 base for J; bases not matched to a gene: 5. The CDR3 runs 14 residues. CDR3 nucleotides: TGTGCCAGCAGCCCCGGGGAGGGGTCCTACGAGCAGTACTTC. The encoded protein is CASSPGEGSYEQYF.